This entry concerns a single T cell receptor beta chain. Its antigen remains unidentified. Profiled with immunoSEQ multiplex PCR; TCRdb holds only in-frame clones, not every one. Among about 96,000 clones, over 85% were seen once, and the ten largest hold 0.3%. Looked up from germline, CDR1 is KGHSH and CDR2 is LQKENI. Trimming took 3 bases from V and 8 from J, leaving 11 bases between them. The CDR3 runs 12 residues. The sample originates from a study of graft-versus-host responses after intestinal transplantation. V gene TRBV18 combines with J gene TRBJ2-7, with D possibly being TRBD1 (6 bases). The receptor was derived from a human donor who received an intestinal transplant. The starting material was unstimulated CD4+ T cells sorted from spleen or lymph node cells, obtained before intestinal transplant. CDR3 coding DNA: TGTGCCAGCTCACCCAACAGGGATAAGCAGTACTTC. Translation: CASSPNRDKQYF.